What follows is one T cell receptor (beta chain) and its context. Each CDR3 protein is one row after TCRdb ran MiXCR on the 5' RACE reads. Here the sample spans about 270,000 distinct CDR3 sequences, around 32% being singletons. The CDR3 totals 12 residues. Germline trimming cut 6 bases from V and 2 bases from J; bases unmatched to any gene: 3. Germline V gene data show CDR1 as DFQATT and CDR2 as SNEGSKA (reference sequence). This sample was included in a study of CD8 T cells in ankylosing spondylitis. The rearrangement links TRBV20-1 to TRBJ2-5; TRBD2 matches 7 bases. Sequencing input: blood, either unsorted or a sorted T cell fraction (not recorded which). This clonotype was sampled from a male donor with ankylosing spondylitis or in good health (not recorded which). DNA of the CDR3: TGCAGTGCCACACTAGCGCAAGAGACCCAGTACTTC. Residues: CSATLAQETQYF.